A selection of T cell receptor beta chains follows, all from one sample in a study of cytomegalovirus exposure and HLA in healthy donors. TCRdb's copy holds only in-frame clones and misses some; the assay was immunoSEQ multiplex PCR. The data show under 150,000 clones, roughly 80% seen once. The sample comprised PBMCs. The receptors derive from a woman between 40 and 50 years old in good health and CMV-seronegative. CDR3s include the opening cysteine and the closing phenylalanine or tryptophan. D genes are given only for firm matches. For some rows the clone size is stated as once, few or many, or as a class when expanded; others skip it.

-	-	TRBV4-2	TRBJ1-1	CASRPLGGRNTEAFF	TGTGCCAGCAGGCCGCTCGGGGGGCGGAACACTGAAGCTTTCTTT
TRBD1	few	TRBV18	TRBJ1-5	CASSPFRQGGQGNQPQHF	TGTGCCAGCTCACCATTTAGACAGGGGGGACAGGGCAATCAGCCCCAGCATTTT
-	-	TRBV11-2	TRBJ1-5	CASSLVGRYQPQHF	TGTGCCAGCAGCTTAGTAGGCAGGTATCAGCCCCAGCATTTT
TRBD1	-	TRBV29-1	TRBJ2-1	CSVDRVGSYNEQFF	TGCAGCGTGGACAGGGTAGGCTCCTACAATGAGCAGTTCTTC
-	-	TRBV11-2	TRBJ1-4	CASSFGRVSNEKLFF	TGTGCCAGCAGCTTTGGGAGGGTTTCTAATGAAAAACTGTTTTTT
TRBD1	-	TRBV27	TRBJ1-5	CASSPGDRLFGQPQHF	TGTGCCAGCAGTCCGGGGGACAGGCTCTTCGGTCAGCCCCAGCATTTT
-	-	TRBV18	TRBJ1-6	CASSPVAGSQYNSPLHF	TGTGCCAGCTCACCAGTGGCAGGCAGCCAGTATAATTCACCCCTCCACTTT
TRBD1	-	TRBV27	TRBJ1-1	CASSVTGDNEAFF	TGTGCCAGCAGTGTGACAGGGGATAATGAAGCCTTCTTT
TRBD2	few	TRBV6-5	TRBJ2-7	CASTGTSGKVGEQYF	TGTGCCAGCACCGGGACTAGCGGGAAGGTCGGCGAGCAGTACTTC
TRBD1	-	TRBV7-9	TRBJ1-2	CASSLDHLSDRGRRGYTF	TGTGCCAGCAGCTTGGACCATCTATCGGACAGGGGGCGCAGAGGCTACACCTTC
TRBD2	few	TRBV6-4	TRBJ2-2	CASSDSWTSGRDTGELFF	TGTGCCAGCAGTGACTCCTGGACTAGCGGGAGGGACACCGGGGAGCTGTTTTTT
-	few	TRBV4-2	TRBJ1-2	CASSQANRQKDGYTF	TGTGCCAGCAGCCAAGCGAATAGACAGAAGGATGGCTACACCTTC
TRBD1	once	TRBV28	TRBJ1-2	CASTGRGTRGYTF	TGTGCCAGCACGGGCAGGGGGACTCGGGGCTACACCTTC
TRBD1	-	TRBV28	TRBJ2-7	CASRETGEWDEQYF	TGTGCCAGCAGGGAAACAGGGGAGTGGGACGAGCAGTACTTC
-	-	TRBV5-1	TRBJ2-7	CASSLATEVTYEQYF	TGCGCCAGCAGCTTGGCCACCGAGGTCACCTACGAGCAGTACTTC
-	-	TRBV2	TRBJ1-1	CASSPRLTEAFF	TGTGCCAGCAGTCCGCGTCTCACTGAAGCTTTCTTT
-	-	TRBV19	TRBJ1-3	CAPNGTPWDTIYF	TGTGCGCCCAACGGGACTCCATGGGACACCATATATTTT
TRBD2	-	TRBV19	TRBJ2-1	CASSWTSGGGGQQFF	TGTGCCAGTAGTTGGACTAGCGGGGGTGGGGGGCAGCAGTTCTTC
-	-	TRBV5-1	TRBJ2-2	CASSLGQTGELFF	TGCGCCAGCAGCTTGGGACAGACCGGGGAGCTGTTTTTT
TRBD1	-	TRBV13	TRBJ2-7	CASSTKTGGSYEQYF	TGTGCCAGCAGCACAAAGACAGGGGGCAGCTACGAGCAGTACTTC
TRBD2	-	TRBV19	TRBJ2-1	CASSQGTTSYNEQFF	TGTGCCAGTAGTCAAGGGACTACCAGCTACAATGAGCAGTTCTTC
-	-	TRBV7-9	TRBJ1-6	CASSPTGRYNSPLHF	TGTGCCAGCAGCCCCACAGGGCGCTATAATTCACCCCTCCACTTT
TRBD1	few	TRBV6-4	TRBJ2-2	CASSDSDRDTGELFF	TGTGCCAGCAGTGACTCTGACAGGGATACCGGGGAGCTGTTTTTT
-	-	TRBV7-8	TRBJ2-7	CASSFTYEQYF	TGTGCCAGCAGCTTCACCTACGAGCAGTACTTC
-	-	TRBV14	TRBJ1-2	CASSQDGGQPPYGYTF	TGTGCCAGCAGCCAAGATGGGGGACAACCCCCCTATGGCTACACCTTC
-	-	TRBV5-1	TRBJ2-1	CASREGNEQFF	TGCGCCAGCAGAGAGGGAAATGAGCAGTTCTTC
TRBD1	-	TRBV7-9	TRBJ1-1	CASSPGQNLGDTEAFF	TGTGCCAGCAGCCCGGGACAGAATTTAGGAGACACTGAAGCTTTCTTT
TRBD1	once	TRBV18	TRBJ2-1	CASSLQGAAGDNEQFF	TGTGCCAGCTCCCTTCAGGGGGCGGCTGGGGACAATGAGCAGTTCTTC
-	-	TRBV21-1	TRBJ2-1	CASSKGNSGSSYNEQFF	TGTGCCAGCAGCAAAGGTAATAGCGGGAGCTCCTACAATGAGCAGTTCTTC
TRBD1	-	TRBV10-2	TRBJ1-1	CASGGTVSWNTEAFF	TGCGCCAGCGGCGGGACAGTCTCCTGGAACACTGAAGCTTTCTTT
-	-	TRBV5-1	TRBJ1-1	CASSIPQGNTEAFF	TGCGCCAGCAGCATTCCACAGGGGAACACTGAAGCTTTCTTT
-	-	TRBV6-1	TRBJ1-1	CASSVRESVAFF	TGTGCCAGCAGTGTCAGGGAATCCGTAGCTTTCTTT
TRBD1	-	TRBV19	TRBJ1-4	CASRSTGFEKLFF	TGTGCCAGTAGATCGACAGGGTTTGAAAAACTGTTTTTT
TRBD1	-	TRBV30	TRBJ1-5	CAWIFLGTGAVGPQHF	TGTGCCTGGATCTTCTTAGGGACAGGGGCTGTGGGGCCCCAGCATTTT
-	-	TRBV6-5	TRBJ1-2	CASSYSRQTYGYTF	TGTGCCAGCAGTTACTCGAGACAGACTTATGGCTACACCTTC
TRBD1	-	TRBV7-9	TRBJ1-2	CASSLQDRLYGYTF	TGTGCCAGCAGCTTACAGGACAGGCTCTATGGCTACACCTTC
TRBD2	-	TRBV2	TRBJ2-7	CASSPGLALYEQYF	TGTGCCAGCAGTCCGGGACTAGCACTATACGAGCAGTACTTC
TRBD1	-	TRBV4-2	TRBJ2-3	CASSPGQGPDTQYF	TGTGCCAGCAGCCCGGGACAGGGACCAGATACGCAGTATTTT
-	-	TRBV6-6	TRBJ2-4	CASSSTVIQYF	TGTGCCAGCAGTTCTACAGTCATTCAGTACTTC
-	-	TRBV11-2	TRBJ2-1	CASSLAEDNEQFF	TGTGCCAGCAGCTTAGCGGAGGACAATGAGCAGTTCTTC
-	-	TRBV6-1	TRBJ2-3	CASRTNTDTQYF	TGTGCCAGCCGTACTAACACAGATACGCAGTATTTT
-	-	TRBV10-1	TRBJ2-5	CASSEGARRETQYF	TGCGCCAGCAGTGAGGGCGCCCGGAGGGAGACCCAGTACTTC
TRBD1	-	TRBV28	TRBJ2-5	CAEGQSEETQYF	TGTGCCGAGGGACAGTCGGAGGAGACCCAGTACTTC
-	-	TRBV5-1	TRBJ2-1	CASSLGRASISDEQFF	TGCGCCAGCAGCTTGGGCAGAGCCTCTATTAGCGATGAGCAGTTCTTC
TRBD2	-	TRBV7-8	TRBJ2-3	CASSLYSGGVDTQYF	TGTGCCAGCAGCTTATATAGCGGGGGGGTAGATACGCAGTATTTT
TRBD1	-	TRBV5-1	TRBJ1-2	CASSRGQGDGYTF	TGCGCCAGCAGCCGGGGACAGGGAGATGGCTACACCTTC
-	-	TRBV10-2	TRBJ2-7	CASSGLAASYEQYF	TGCGCCAGCTCGGGATTGGCCGCCTCCTACGAGCAGTACTTC
TRBD1	-	TRBV5-1	TRBJ2-7	CASSLLFRGQGASYEQYF	TGCGCCAGCAGCTTGTTATTTCGGGGACAGGGGGCTTCCTACGAGCAGTACTTC
-	-	TRBV28	TRBJ1-1	CASTPPGRDFLRTEAFF	TGTGCCAGCACCCCCCCGGGGCGGGATTTTCTCAGGACTGAAGCTTTCTTT
-	-	TRBV2	TRBJ1-6	CASSVTRQAYNSPLHF	TGTGCCAGCAGTGTCACTCGACAGGCCTATAATTCACCCCTCCACTTT
TRBD2	-	TRBV5-1	TRBJ2-3	CASSAGLAGGLTDTQYF	TGCGCCAGCAGCGCCGGACTAGCGGGGGGGCTCACAGATACGCAGTATTTT